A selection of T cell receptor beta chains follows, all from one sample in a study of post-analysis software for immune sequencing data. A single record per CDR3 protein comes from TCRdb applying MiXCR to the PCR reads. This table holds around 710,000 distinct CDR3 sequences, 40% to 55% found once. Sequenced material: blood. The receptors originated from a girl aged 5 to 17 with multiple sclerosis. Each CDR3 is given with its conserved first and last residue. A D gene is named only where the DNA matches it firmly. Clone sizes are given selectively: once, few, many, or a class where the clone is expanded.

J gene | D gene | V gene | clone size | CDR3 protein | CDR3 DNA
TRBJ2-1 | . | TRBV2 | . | CASRSPLRGGVSSYNEQFF | TGTGCCAGCAGGAGCCCACTCCGGGGCGGGGTGAGCTCCTACAATGAGCAGTTCTTC
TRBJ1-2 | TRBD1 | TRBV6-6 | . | CASTVKPWTGNYGYTF | TGTGCCAGCACCGTTAAGCCCTGGACAGGGAACTATGGCTACACCTTC
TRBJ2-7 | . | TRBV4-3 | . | CASSQDSLGTGSYEQYF | TGCGCCAGCAGCCAAGATAGCCTGGGGACGGGCTCATACGAGCAGTACTTC
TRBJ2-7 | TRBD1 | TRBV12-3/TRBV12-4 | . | CASSPRDRSSYEQYF | TGTGCCAGCAGTCCTAGGGACAGGAGCTCCTACGAGCAGTACTTC
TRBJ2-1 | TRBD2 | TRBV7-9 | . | CASSFTVGLAGSYNEQFF | TGTGCCAGCAGCTTCACTGTGGGACTAGCGGGTTCCTACAATGAGCAGTTCTTC
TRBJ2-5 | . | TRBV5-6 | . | CASSSGPLRYETQYF | TGTGCCAGCAGCTCGGGACCCCTTCGATACGAGACCCAGTACTTC
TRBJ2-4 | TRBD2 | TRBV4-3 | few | CASSQAAGGRDIQYF | TGCGCCAGCAGCCAAGCTGCAGGAGGGAGGGACATTCAGTACTTC
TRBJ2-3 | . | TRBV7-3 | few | CASSPSGGPSDTQYF | TGTGCCAGCAGCCCGTCGGGCGGGCCCTCAGATACGCAGTATTTT
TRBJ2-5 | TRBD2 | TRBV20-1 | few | CSASTSGPNQETQYF | TGCAGTGCTAGTACTAGCGGGCCAAACCAAGAGACCCAGTACTTC
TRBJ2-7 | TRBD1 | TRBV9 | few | CASSAAQGDYEQYF | TGTGCCAGCAGCGCCGCACAGGGGGACTACGAGCAGTACTTC
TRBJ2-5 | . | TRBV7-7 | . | CASSSTGRGETQYF | TGTGCTAGCAGCTCAACAGGGCGGGGAGAGACCCAGTACTTC
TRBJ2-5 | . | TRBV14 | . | CASSHTRGRETQYF | TGTGCCAGCAGCCATACTAGAGGGAGAGAGACCCAGTACTTC
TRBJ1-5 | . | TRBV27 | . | CASSLSWGDNQPQHF | TGTGCCAGCAGTTTATCGTGGGGGGATAATCAGCCCCAGCATTTT
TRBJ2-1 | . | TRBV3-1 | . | CASSQTGSEQFF | TGTGCCAGCAGCCAAACAGGGAGTGAGCAGTTCTTC
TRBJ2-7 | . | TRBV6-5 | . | CASKHRDSYEQYF | TGTGCCAGCAAACACAGGGACTCCTACGAGCAGTACTTC
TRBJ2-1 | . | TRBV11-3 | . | CASSETGQHNEQFF | TGTGCCAGCAGCGAAACGGGACAACACAATGAGCAGTTCTTC
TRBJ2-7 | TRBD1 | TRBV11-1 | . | CASSHPQDRGSYEQYF | TGTGCCAGCAGCCACCCCCAGGACAGGGGGTCCTACGAGCAGTACTTC
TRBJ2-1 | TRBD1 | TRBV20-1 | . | CSALPMDRAVGEQFF | TGCAGTGCCCTTCCGATGGACAGGGCCGTGGGTGAGCAGTTCTTC
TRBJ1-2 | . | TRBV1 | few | CTSSQDKGPNGYTF | TGCACCAGCAGCCAAGATAAGGGGCCGAATGGCTACACCTTC
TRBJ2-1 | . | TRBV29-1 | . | CSVVPLGDEQFF | TGCAGCGTTGTCCCCCTCGGGGATGAGCAGTTCTTC
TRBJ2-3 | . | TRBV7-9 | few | CASSLVQDTQYF | TGTGCCAGCAGCTTAGTTCAGGATACGCAGTATTTT
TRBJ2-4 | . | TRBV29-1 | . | CNVRDRILAKNIQYF | TGCAACGTACGGGACCGCATACTAGCCAAAAACATTCAGTACTTC
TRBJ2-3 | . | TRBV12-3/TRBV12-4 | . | CASTLAVLTDTQYF | TGTGCCAGCACCCTCGCGGTGCTCACAGATACGCAGTATTTT
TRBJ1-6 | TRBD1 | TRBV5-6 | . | CASSFWDRGSPLHF | TGTGCCAGCAGCTTCTGGGACAGGGGTTCACCCCTCCACTTT
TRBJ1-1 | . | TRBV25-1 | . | CASSEYGFTEAFF | TGTGCCAGCAGTGAATATGGGTTTACTGAAGCTTTCTTT
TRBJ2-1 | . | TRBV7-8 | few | CASSLGDQNNEQFF | TGTGCCAGCAGCTTAGGGGACCAGAACAATGAGCAGTTCTTC
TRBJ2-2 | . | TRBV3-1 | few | CASSQDLATGELFF | TGTGCCAGCAGCCAAGATTTGGCCACCGGGGAGCTGTTTTTT